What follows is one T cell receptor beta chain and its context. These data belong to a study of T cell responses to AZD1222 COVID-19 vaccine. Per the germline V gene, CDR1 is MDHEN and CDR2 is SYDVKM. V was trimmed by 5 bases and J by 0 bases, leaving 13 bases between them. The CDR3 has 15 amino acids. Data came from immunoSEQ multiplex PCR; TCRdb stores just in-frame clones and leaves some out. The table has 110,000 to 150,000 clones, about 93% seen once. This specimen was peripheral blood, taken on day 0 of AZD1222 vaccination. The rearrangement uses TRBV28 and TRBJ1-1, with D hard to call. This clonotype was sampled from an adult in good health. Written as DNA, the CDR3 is TGTGCCAGCAGTCAGTTAACAGCTATGAACACTGAAGCTTTCTTT. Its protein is CASSQLTAMNTEAFF.